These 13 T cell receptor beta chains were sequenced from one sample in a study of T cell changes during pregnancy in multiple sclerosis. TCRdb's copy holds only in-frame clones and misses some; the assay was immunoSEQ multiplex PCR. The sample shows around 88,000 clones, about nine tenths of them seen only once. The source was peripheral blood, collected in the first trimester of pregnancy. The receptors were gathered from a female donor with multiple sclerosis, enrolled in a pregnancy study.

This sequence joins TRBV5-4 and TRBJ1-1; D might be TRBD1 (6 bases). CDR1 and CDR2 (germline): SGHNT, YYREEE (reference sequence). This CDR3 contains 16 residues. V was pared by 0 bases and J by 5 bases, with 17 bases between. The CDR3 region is CASSLGGRGRGTEAFF. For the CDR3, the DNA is TGTGCCAGCAGCTTGGGGGGAAGGGGAAGGGGGACTGAAGCTTTCTTT.

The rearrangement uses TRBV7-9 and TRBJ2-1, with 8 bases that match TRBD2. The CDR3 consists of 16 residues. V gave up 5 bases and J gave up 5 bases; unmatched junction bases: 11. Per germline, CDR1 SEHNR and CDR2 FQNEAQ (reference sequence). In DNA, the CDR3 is TGTGCCAGCAGCCCAACCCGGGTAGCGGGGAACAATGAGCAGTTCTTC. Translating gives CASSPTRVAGNNEQFF.

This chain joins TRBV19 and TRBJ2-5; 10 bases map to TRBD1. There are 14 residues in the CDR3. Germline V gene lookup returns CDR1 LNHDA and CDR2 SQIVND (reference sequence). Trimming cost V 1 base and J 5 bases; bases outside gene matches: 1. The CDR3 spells CASSIGQGAETQYF. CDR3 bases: TGTGCCAGTAGTATAGGACAGGGGGCCGAGACCCAGTACTTC.

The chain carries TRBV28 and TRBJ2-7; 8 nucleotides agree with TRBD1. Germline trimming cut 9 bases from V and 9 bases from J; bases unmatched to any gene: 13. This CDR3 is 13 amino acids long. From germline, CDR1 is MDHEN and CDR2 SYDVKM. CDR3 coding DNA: TGTGCCAGTGCGGGACAGGTAGTATCGAGGCAGTACTTC. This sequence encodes CASAGQVVSRQYF.

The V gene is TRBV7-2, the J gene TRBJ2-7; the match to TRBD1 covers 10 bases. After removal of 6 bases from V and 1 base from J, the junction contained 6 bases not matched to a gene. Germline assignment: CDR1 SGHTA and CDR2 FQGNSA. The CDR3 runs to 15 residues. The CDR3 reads CASRAGTGVSYEQYF. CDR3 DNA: TGTGCCAGCAGAGCCGGGACAGGGGTATCCTACGAGCAGTACTTC.

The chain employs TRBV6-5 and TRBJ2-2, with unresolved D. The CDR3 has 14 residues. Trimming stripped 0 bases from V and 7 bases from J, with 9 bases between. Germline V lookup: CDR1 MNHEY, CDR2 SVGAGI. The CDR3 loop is CASSYSLSGGELFF. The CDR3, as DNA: TGTGCCAGCAGTTACTCGCTTTCCGGCGGGGAGCTGTTTTTT.

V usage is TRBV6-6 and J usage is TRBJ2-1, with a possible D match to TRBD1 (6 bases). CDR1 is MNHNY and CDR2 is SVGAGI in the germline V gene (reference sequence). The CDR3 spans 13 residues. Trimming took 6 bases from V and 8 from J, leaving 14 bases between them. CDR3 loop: CASSGQGSHEQFF. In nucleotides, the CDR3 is TGTGCCAGCAGCGGGCAGGGGAGTCATGAGCAGTTCTTC.

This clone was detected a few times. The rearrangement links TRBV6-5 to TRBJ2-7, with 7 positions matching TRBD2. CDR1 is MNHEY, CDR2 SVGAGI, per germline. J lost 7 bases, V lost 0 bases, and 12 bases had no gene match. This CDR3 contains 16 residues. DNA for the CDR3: TGTGCCAGCAGTTACTCGACGGGGGAGGGAGCATGGGAGCAGTACTTC. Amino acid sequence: CASSYSTGEGAWEQYF.

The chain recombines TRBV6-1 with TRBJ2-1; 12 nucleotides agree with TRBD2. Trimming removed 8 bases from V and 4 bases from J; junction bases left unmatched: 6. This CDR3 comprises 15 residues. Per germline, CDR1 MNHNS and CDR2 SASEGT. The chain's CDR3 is CASGRTSGIYNEQFF. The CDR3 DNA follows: TGTGCCAGCGGGCGGACTAGCGGGATATACAATGAGCAGTTCTTC.

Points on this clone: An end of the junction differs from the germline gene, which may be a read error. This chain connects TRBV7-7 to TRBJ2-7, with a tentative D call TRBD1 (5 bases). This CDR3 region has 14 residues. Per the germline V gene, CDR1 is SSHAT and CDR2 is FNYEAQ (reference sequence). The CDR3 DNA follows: TGTGCTAGCAGCCCCCTGACAGACACCTACGAGCAGTACTTC. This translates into CASSPLTDTYEQYF.

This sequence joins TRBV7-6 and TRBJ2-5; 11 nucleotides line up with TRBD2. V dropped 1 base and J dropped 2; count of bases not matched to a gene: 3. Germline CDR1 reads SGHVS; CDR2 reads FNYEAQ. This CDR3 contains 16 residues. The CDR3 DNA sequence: TGTGCCAGCAGCTTAGGGACTAGCGGGCCTCAAGAGACCCAGTACTTC. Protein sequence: CASSLGTSGPQETQYF.

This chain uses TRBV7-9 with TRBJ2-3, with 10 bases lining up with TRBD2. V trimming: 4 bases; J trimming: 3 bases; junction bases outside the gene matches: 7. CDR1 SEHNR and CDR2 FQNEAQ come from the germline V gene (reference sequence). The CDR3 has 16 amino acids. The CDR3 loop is CASSSSGLAATDTQYF. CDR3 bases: TGTGCCAGCAGCTCAAGCGGACTAGCGGCAACAGATACGCAGTATTTT.

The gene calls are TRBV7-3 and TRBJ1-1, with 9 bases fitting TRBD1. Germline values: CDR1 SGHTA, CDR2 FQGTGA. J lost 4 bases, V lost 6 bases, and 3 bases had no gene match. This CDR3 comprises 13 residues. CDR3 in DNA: TGTGCCAGCAGTCCGACAGGGGGCACTGAAGCTTTCTTT. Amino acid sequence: CASSPTGGTEAFF.